These 10 T cell receptor beta chains came from one sample sequenced in a study of blood T cell repertoires in COVID-19. Data came from immunoSEQ multiplex PCR; TCRdb stores just in-frame clones and leaves some out. The sample consists of around 310,000 clones, about 93% of them appearing once. The sequenced material came from peripheral blood. The receptors here all came from a woman aged 25 to 39 with COVID-19, enrolled during active disease.

This chain links TRBV19 with TRBJ2-3; TRBD2 aligns across 11 bases. Per the germline V gene, CDR1 is LNHDA and CDR2 is SQIVND (reference sequence). The ends lost 3 bases at V and 5 bases at J; junction bases unmatched: 7. This CDR3 comprises 16 residues. The CDR3 spells CASSMTPGLAVDTQYF. The CDR3 DNA sequence: TGTGCCAGTAGTATGACTCCGGGACTAGCGGTAGATACGCAGTATTTT.

The chain combines TRBV6-2 or TRBV6-3 with TRBJ2-5; 11 nucleotides line up with TRBD2. Losses at the gene ends were 2 bases for V and 7 bases for J; bases not matched to a gene: 9. Germline values: CDR1 MNHEY, CDR2 SVGEGT. The CDR3 contains 16 residues. The CDR3 reads CASSYRPGTSGATQYF. The CDR3 DNA is TGTGCCAGCAGTTACCGCCCCGGGACTAGCGGCGCGACCCAGTACTTC.

The J gene is TRBJ1-3, the V gene TRBV9, with D perhaps TRBD1 (6 bases). The germline gives CDR1 SGDLS, CDR2 YYNGEE. CDR3 length: 16 residues. V dropped 4 bases and J dropped 0 bases, with 14 bases sitting between them. In nucleotides, the CDR3 is TGTGCCAGCAGCTTAGGACAGCTGAGCTCTGGAAACACCATATATTTT. It translates to CASSLGQLSSGNTIYF.

The rearrangement joins TRBV11-2 to TRBJ2-1; TRBD2 might be the D (6 bases). This CDR3 comprises 14 residues. Germline V CDR1 and CDR2: SGHAT, FQNNGV. Trimming removed 2 bases at V and 5 bases at J, with 10 bases between. The DNA for the CDR3 is TGTGCCAGCAGCTTAACGGGACTTAACAATGAGCAGTTCTTC. This codes for CASSLTGLNNEQFF.

This clone came up once. V is TRBV6-5 and J is TRBJ2-2, with D possibly being TRBD1 (5 bases). V was clipped by 7 bases and J by 1 base, with 10 bases between them. Germline V gene lookup returns CDR1 MNHEY and CDR2 SVGAGI. The CDR3 sequence is 14 residues long. The CDR3 reads CASTGFGNTGELFF. CDR3 in DNA: TGTGCCAGCACAGGGTTTGGGAACACCGGGGAGCTGTTTTTT.

V is TRBV2 and J is TRBJ1-6; no clear D gene. The CDR3 totals 13 residues. V was pared by 3 bases and J by 7 bases, with 7 bases between. Germline-derived CDR1 and CDR2 are SNHLY and FYNNEI. Written as DNA, the CDR3 is TGTGCCAGCAGTGATAGATTCAATTCACCCCTCCACTTT. Amino acid sequence: CASSDRFNSPLHF.

This clone was counted once. The rearrangement joins TRBV4-3 to TRBJ1-2; no clear D. The CDR3 is 14 residues long. Germline CDR1 and CDR2: LGHNA and YSLEER. V shed 0 bases and J shed 1 base, with 6 bases lying between them. The CDR3 DNA reads TGCGCCAGCAGCCAAGATATTAATAACTATGGCTACACCTTC. Translation gives CASSQDINNYGYTF.

V usage is TRBV2 and J usage is TRBJ2-5, with a possible D match to TRBD1 (6 bases). The CDR3 is 14 residues long. Trimming took 6 bases from V and 4 from J, leaving 15 bases between them. Germline CDR1 reads SNHLY; CDR2 reads FYNNEI. The DNA of the CDR3 is TGTGCCAGCAGGGAGGCAGGGGCGAGAGAGACCCAGTACTTC. It specifies CASREAGARETQYF.

The table lists this clone with a count of one. The chain carries TRBV25-1 and TRBJ1-6; 8 positions match TRBD1. The V and J ends lost 9 bases and 7 bases, in that order; junction bases with no gene match: 5. In germline, CDR1 is MGHDK, CDR2 SYGVNS. The length of the CDR3 is 13 residues. This chain's CDR3 is CASRTGPNSPLHF. CDR3 nucleotide sequence: TGTGCCAGTAGGACAGGGCCAAATTCACCCCTCCACTTT.

The J gene is TRBJ1-2, the V gene TRBV28, with D tentatively TRBD1 (5 bases). Germline values: CDR1 MDHEN, CDR2 SYDVKM. With 1 base removed from V and 8 bases from J, the gap between germline ends came to 20 bases. This CDR3 is 16 amino acids long. CDR3 amino acids: CASSLSPPGGGWGYTF. The CDR3 DNA sequence: TGTGCCAGCAGTTTATCCCCCCCTGGGGGAGGTTGGGGCTACACCTTC.